This TCR beta chain was identified in a study of cytomegalovirus exposure and HLA in healthy donors. Regarding the study as a whole: Likely technical artifact: a cluster of highly shared sequence variants. Based on reports, TCR beta sequences accurately predicted HLA-A and HLA-B alleles for most subjects.

This clone occurred a few times. What it binds is not known. Primers for the PCR totalled 60 Vbeta and 13 Jbeta. Clones were sequenced by immunoSEQ multiplex PCR, and TCRdb holds only the in-frame ones, with some missing. The repertoire holds 100,000 to 150,000 clones, with 80% to 85% as singletons. Germline trimming cut 5 bases from V and 7 bases from J; bases unmatched to any gene: 11. Looked up from germline, CDR1 is SGHVS and CDR2 is FNYEAQ. This CDR3 spans 16 amino acids. The rearrangement links TRBV7-6 to TRBJ2-7; 13 nucleotides line up with TRBD2. Sequenced input: PBMCs. This receptor was obtained from a man aged 18 to 30 in good health and CMV-seronegative. The CDR3 nucleotides are TGTGCCAGCAGCCTCCAACTAGCGGGGGGGACTAGGGAGCAGTACTTC. Residues: CASSLQLAGGTREQYF.